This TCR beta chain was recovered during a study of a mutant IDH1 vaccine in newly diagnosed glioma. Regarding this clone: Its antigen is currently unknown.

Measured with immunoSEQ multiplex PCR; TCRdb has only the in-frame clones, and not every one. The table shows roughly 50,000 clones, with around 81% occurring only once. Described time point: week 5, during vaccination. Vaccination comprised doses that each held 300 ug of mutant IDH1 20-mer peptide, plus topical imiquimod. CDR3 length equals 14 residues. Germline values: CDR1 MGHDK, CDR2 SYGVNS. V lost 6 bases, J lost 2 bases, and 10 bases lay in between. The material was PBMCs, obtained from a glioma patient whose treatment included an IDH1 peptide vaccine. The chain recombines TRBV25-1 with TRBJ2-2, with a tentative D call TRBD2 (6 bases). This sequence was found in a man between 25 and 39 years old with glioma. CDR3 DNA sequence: TGTGCCAGCAGAGGGACTCGTAACACCGGGGAGCTGTTTTTT. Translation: CASRGTRNTGELFF. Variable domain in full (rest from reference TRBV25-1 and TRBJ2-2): EADIYQTPRYLVIGTGKKITLECSQTMGHDKMYWYQQDPGMELHLIHYSYGVNSTEKGDLSSESTVSRIRTEHFPLTLESARPSHTSQYLCASRGTRNTGELFFGEGSRLTVL.